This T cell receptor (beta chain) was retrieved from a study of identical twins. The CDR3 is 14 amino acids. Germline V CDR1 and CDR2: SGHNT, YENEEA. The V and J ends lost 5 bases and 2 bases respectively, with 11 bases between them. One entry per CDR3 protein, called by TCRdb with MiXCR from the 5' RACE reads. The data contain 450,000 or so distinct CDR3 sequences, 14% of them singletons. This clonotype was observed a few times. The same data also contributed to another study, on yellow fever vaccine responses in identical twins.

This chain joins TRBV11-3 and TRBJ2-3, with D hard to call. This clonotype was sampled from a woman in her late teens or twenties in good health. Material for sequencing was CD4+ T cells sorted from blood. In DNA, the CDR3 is TGTGCCAGCAGCGACGGTCCGAACACAGATACGCAGTATTTT. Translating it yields CASSDGPNTDTQYF. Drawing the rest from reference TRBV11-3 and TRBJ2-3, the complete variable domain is EAGVVQSPRYKIIEKKQPVAFWCNPISGHNTLYWYLQNLGQGPELLIRYENEEAVDDSQLPKDRFSAERLKGVDSTLKIQPAELGDSAVYLCASSDGPNTDTQYFGPGTRLTVL.